A single sample gave rise to the 5 T cell receptor beta chains below, sequenced in a study of T cells in localized non-small cell lung cancer. Profiling relied on immunoSEQ multiplex PCR, and the TCRdb table lists in-frame clones only, not all of them. The repertoire holds tens of thousands of clones, with around 81% as singletons. The sample here was peripheral blood, taken before any cancer treatment. The receptors shown here come from a female donor older than 55 with stage I lung adenocarcinoma.

Points on this clone: One end of the junction is discordant with germline, which a read error may explain. The V gene is TRBV6-1, the J gene TRBJ2-7; 7 bases line up with TRBD1. From germline, CDR1 is MNHNS and CDR2 SASEGT. This CDR3 region has 16 residues. CDR3 bases: TGTGCCAGCAGTGAGGTCGACAGGGCGTTTCCCTACGTGCAGTACTTC. Translating gives CASSEVDRAFPYVQYF.

J is TRBJ1-4 and V is TRBV7-8, with TRBD1 matching over 10 bases. Germline CDR1 and CDR2: SGHVS and FQNEAQ. The length of the CDR3 is 14 residues. Trimming at V came to 7 bases and at J to 8 bases, leaving 7 bases not matched to a gene. CDR3 DNA sequence: TGTGCCAGCACCAGGGACAGGGGTAACGAAAAACTGTTTTTT. Translating it yields CASTRDRGNEKLFF.

This chain links TRBV2 with TRBJ1-1; no firm D call. The CDR3 runs 12 residues. Germline V CDR1 and CDR2: SNHLY, FYNNEI. Trimming took 2 bases from V and 7 from J, leaving 8 bases between them. The CDR3 sequence: CASSELGNEAFF. The CDR3 DNA sequence: TGTGCCAGCAGTGAATTGGGAAATGAAGCTTTCTTT.

This chain uses TRBV5-1 with TRBJ2-6; 8 nucleotides match TRBD2. This CDR3 contains 18 residues. The germline V gene has CDR1 SGHRS and CDR2 YFSETQ. Trimming removed 0 bases from V and 0 bases from J; junction bases left unmatched: 5. DNA for the CDR3: TGCGCCAGCAGCTTGGACGGGACTAGGGGCTCTGGGGCCAACGTCCTGACTTTC. This gives the protein CASSLDGTRGSGANVLTF. Supplemented by reference TRBV5-1 and TRBJ2-6, the full variable domain reads KAGVTQTPRYLIKTRGQQVTLSCSPISGHRSVSWYQQTPGQGLQFLFEYFSETQRNKGNFPGRFSGRQFSNSRSEMNVSTLELGDSALYLCASSLDGTRGSGANVLTFGAGSRLTVL.

This chain joins TRBV7-2 and TRBJ2-3; the D gene is possibly TRBD1 (6 bases). From germline, CDR1 is SGHTA and CDR2 FQGNSA. The length of the CDR3 is 14 residues. V was clipped by 4 bases and J by 7 bases, with 15 bases between them. The CDR3 region is CASSSRTELNTQYF. The DNA of the CDR3 is TGTGCCAGCAGCTCTCGGACAGAACTAAATACGCAGTATTTT.